This passage covers 28 T cell receptor beta chains from one sample sequenced in a study of T cells in Graves' hyperthyroidism and ophthalmopathy (dated by TCRdb to between 2018 and 2021). Receptor amplification or capture employed multiplex PCR. The reads were generated on an Illumina HiSeq 2000. The TCR beta CDR3 regions were amplified from RNA transcripts. For the first round of RT-PCR on the TCR CDR3, the HTBI primer set was used together with the Qiagen OneStep RT-PCR kit. In TCRdb, the public reads were trimmed at Q25 with fastp and aligned with MiXCR, with productive beta chains retained. Records with the same CDR3 protein are collapsed into one entry carrying the most frequent genes and DNA. Counted in this sample were hundreds of thousands of distinct CDR3 sequences; around 39% of them appeared once. The ten top clones hold roughly 8.3% of the sample. Sequencing was performed on blood. These receptors were taken from a man aged 18 to 29 with Graves' hyperthyroidism.

A few counts support this clonotype. The CDR3: CASSGTTLAYEQYF. DNA of the CDR3: TGTGCCAGCAGTGGGACGACACTGGCCTACGAGCAGTACTTC. This chain joins TRBV12-3 or TRBV12-4 and TRBJ2-7; D may correspond to TRBD1 or TRBD2 (5 bases each). V was trimmed by 5 bases and J by 2 bases, leaving 13 bases between them. The CDR3 is made up of 14 amino acids.

This clonotype appeared a few times. The V gene is TRBV7-2, the J gene TRBJ2-7; D may be TRBD1 (5 bases). Per the germline V gene, CDR1 is SGHTA and CDR2 is FQGNSA. The V gene lost 4 bases and the J gene lost 4 bases, with 23 bases spanning the gap. The CDR3 is 17 residues long. Written as DNA, the CDR3 is TGTGCCAGCAGCTCCAGTGACCACAGGTTGGGGCGGTACGAGCAGTACTTC. It is translated as CASSSSDHRLGRYEQYF.

Written as DNA, the CDR3 is TGTGCCAGCACCCGGACAGGGGGCTATGGCTACACCTTC. Translated, it gives CASTRTGGYGYTF. J is TRBJ1-2 and V is TRBV9, with TRBD1 matching 10 bases. The CDR3 runs 13 residues. Per the germline V gene, CDR1 is SGDLS and CDR2 is YYNGEE. The J segment lost 4 bases and the V segment lost 6 bases, leaving 3 bases of the junction unmatched.

V is TRBV6-6 and J is TRBJ1-4; D is uncertain. Germline V gene sequence: CDR1 MNHNY, CDR2 SVGAGI (reference sequence). The CDR3 totals 12 residues. Between the trimmed V and J ends, which lost 6 bases and 4 bases, there was a span of 6 bases. This CDR3 reads CASRRINEKLFF. The CDR3 region has the DNA TGTGCCAGCAGACGGATTAATGAAAAACTGTTTTTT.

This clonotype was observed a handful of times. The genes are TRBV13 and TRBJ2-7; TRBD2 aligns across 15 bases. Germline trimming cut 2 bases from V and 3 bases from J; bases unmatched to any gene: 8. Germline-derived CDR1 and CDR2 are PRHDT and FYEKMQ (reference sequence). The length of the CDR3 is 18 residues. The CDR3 here is CASSLRTSGGAAYYEQYF. The CDR3 nucleotides are TGTGCCAGCAGCTTAAGGACTAGCGGGGGGGCGGCCTACTACGAGCAGTACTTC.

The V call is TRBV7-2, the J call TRBJ1-6; no clear D gene. This CDR3 comprises 18 residues. The V and J ends lost 5 bases and 4 bases respectively, with 21 bases between them. From germline, CDR1 is SGHTA and CDR2 FQGNSA. The DNA of the CDR3 is TGTGCCAGCAGCCAACGCCCCTTCTCAGCTTATTATAATTCACCCCTCCACTTT. Protein product: CASSQRPFSAYYNSPLHF.

The gene calls are TRBV7-9 and TRBJ2-7; D gene ambiguous. V lost 1 base and J lost 2, with 9 bases in between. The germline gives CDR1 SEHNR, CDR2 FQNEAQ (reference sequence). This CDR3 has 14 amino acids. CDR3 loop: CASSLEGFPYEQYF. Written as DNA, the CDR3 is TGTGCCAGCAGCTTAGAGGGTTTCCCCTACGAGCAGTACTTC.

The chain is built from TRBV5-6 and TRBJ2-5; 14 nucleotides line up with TRBD2. The germline gives CDR1 SGHDT, CDR2 YYEEEE. Trimming removed 3 bases from V and 3 bases from J; junction bases left unmatched: 10. This CDR3 has 18 residues. CDR3 residues: CASSSAGTSGSEEETQYF. The CDR3 DNA sequence: TGTGCCAGCAGCTCAGCCGGGACTAGCGGGAGTGAAGAAGAGACCCAGTACTTC.

The chain uses TRBV29-1 and TRBJ2-2; D unclear. V lost 8 bases to trimming and J lost 2 bases, with 9 bases between them. The CDR3 runs 12 residues. Germline V gene sequence: CDR1 SQVTM, CDR2 ANQGSEA. CDR3 nucleotide sequence: TGCAGCAGTCGCACCAACACCGGGGAGCTGTTTTTT. This codes for CSSRTNTGELFF.

The rearrangement joins TRBV2 to TRBJ2-7; D is possibly TRBD2 (6 bases). Germline V gene lookup returns CDR1 SNHLY and CDR2 FYNNEI. The CDR3 sequence is 12 residues long. Trimming took off 7 bases at V and 4 bases at J, with 11 bases between the two ends. CDR3 nucleotides: TGTGCCAGCAAATCGGAGGGTTACGAGCAGTACTTC. Translated, it gives CASKSEGYEQYF.

This sequence joins TRBV13 and TRBJ2-7; the match to TRBD1 covers 10 bases. The V gene end was trimmed by 6 bases and the J gene end by 5 bases; junction bases not matched to a gene: 7. The CDR3 extends over 14 amino acids. Germline CDR1 and CDR2: PRHDT and FYEKMQ (reference sequence). DNA of the CDR3: TGTGCCAGCAGTTCAGACAGGGGGCGGAACGAGCAGTACTTC. Its translation: CASSSDRGRNEQYF.

This clonotype occurred once. The J gene is TRBJ2-5, the V gene TRBV9, with 8 bases aligning to TRBD2. The CDR3 totals 16 residues. Germline values: CDR1 SGDLS, CDR2 YYNGEE. V gave up 4 bases and J gave up 5 bases; unmatched junction bases: 13. The CDR3 sequence: CASSQMAGGDGETQYF. CDR3 nucleotides: TGTGCCAGCAGCCAAATGGCGGGAGGAGACGGGGAGACCCAGTACTTC.

The gene calls are TRBV7-2 and TRBJ2-2, with D possibly being TRBD1 or TRBD2 (6 bases each). The CDR3 loop spans 18 amino acids. The V end lost 9 bases, the J end lost 4 bases, and 27 bases lay between the germline ends. Germline V gives CDR1 SGHTA, CDR2 FQGNSA. CDR3 sequence (DNA): TGTGCCAGTAGTCCCTGGGATGGTGAGGGGGGCCCCACCGGGGAGCTGTTTTTT. Its protein product is CASSPWDGEGGPTGELFF.

This clonotype was seen a few times. This rearrangement joins TRBV2 to TRBJ2-5; a weak D match, TRBD2 (5 bases). Germline CDR1 and CDR2: SNHLY and FYNNEI. The CDR3 loop spans 15 amino acids. V dropped 7 bases and J dropped 2 bases, with 17 bases sitting between them. CDR3 sequence reads: CASKERERTQETQYF. DNA for the CDR3: TGTGCCAGCAAAGAGAGGGAGCGGACTCAAGAGACCCAGTACTTC.

This clonotype was detected many times. The V call is TRBV29-1, the J call TRBJ1-1, with D perhaps TRBD1 (6 bases). The CDR3 has 13 residues. In germline, CDR1 is SQVTM, CDR2 ANQGSEA. Deletions cut 3 bases from V and 3 bases from J, with 11 bases between. CDR3 nucleotides: TGCAGCGTTGAGAGGGAGGGGGACACTGAAGCTTTCTTT. Translating it yields CSVEREGDTEAFF.

Remarks on this clonotype: A single base separates this from a much larger clone, so it may be a read error. V gene TRBV5-1 combines with J gene TRBJ1-1, with D possibly TRBD1 on 5 matching bases. In germline, CDR1 is SGHRS, CDR2 YFSETQ. This CDR3 contains 15 residues. V shed 5 bases and J shed 3 bases, with 17 bases lying between them. The CDR3 loop reads CASSLRDATDTEAFF. The CDR3 DNA reads TGCGCCAGCAGTCTCAGGGATGCCACGGACACTGAAGCTTTCTTT.

The rearrangement joins TRBV25-1 to TRBJ2-7; 12 positions match TRBD1. Germline loops: CDR1 MGHDK, CDR2 SYGVNS. This CDR3 has 15 residues. With V trimmed by 6 bases and J by 5 bases, 8 bases remained unmatched. CDR3 in amino acids: CASSPSGTGGHEQYF. CDR3 DNA: TGTGCCAGCAGCCCTTCCGGGACAGGGGGCCACGAGCAGTACTTC.

Details on this clonotype: This may come from a read error, since a much larger clone is one base off. V usage is TRBV20-1 and J usage is TRBJ1-1, with a weak D call TRBD1 (6 bases). CDR1 and CDR2 from the germline V gene are DFQATT and SNEGSKA (reference sequence). The length of the CDR3 is 14 residues. The CDR3 spells CSASWPGAHTEASF. The CDR3, as DNA: TGCAGTGCTAGCTGGCCAGGGGCGCACACTGAAGCTTCCTTT.

CDR3 amino acids: CASSRRLAGGFQETQYF. As DNA, the CDR3 is TGTGCCAGCAGCCGAAGACTAGCGGGGGGCTTCCAAGAGACCCAGTACTTC. The chain couples TRBV25-1 to TRBJ2-5; 13 positions agree with TRBD2. V lost 6 bases to trimming and J lost 1 base; unmatched junction nucleotides: 8. CDR1 is MGHDK, CDR2 SYGVNS, per germline. The CDR3 is made up of 17 amino acids.

Details on this clonotype: One base away lies a much larger clone, so this may be a sequencing read error. The chain uses TRBV10-3 and TRBJ1-1; unclear D gene. The CDR3 has 14 residues. V lost 4 bases and J lost 1, with 10 bases in between. Germline-derived CDR1 and CDR2 are ENHRY and SYGVKD. DNA of the CDR3: TGTGCCATCAGTGGGTCAAGGGAGAACACTGAAGCTTTCTTT. It translates to CAISGSRENTEAFF.

This clonotype was detected a few times. The chain is built from TRBV7-9 and TRBJ2-6; TRBD2 might be the D (5 bases). Germline V lookup: CDR1 SEHNR, CDR2 FQNEAQ (reference sequence). The CDR3 contains 15 residues. V shed 7 bases and J shed 2 bases, with 12 bases lying between them. DNA for the CDR3: TGTGCCAGCAATCTCGAGGGCCCTGGGGCCAACGTCCTGACTTTC. This sequence encodes CASNLEGPGANVLTF.

A note on this clonotype: This clone may be a read error of a much larger clone one base away. The chain is built from TRBV7-6 and TRBJ2-7, with D possibly being TRBD1 (6 bases). The CDR3 has 11 amino acids. CDR1 is SGHVS and CDR2 is FNYEAQ in the germline V gene. With 10 bases removed from V and 4 bases from J, the gap between germline ends came to 11 bases. Written as DNA, the CDR3 is TGTGCCATTCTCCAGGGGTACGAGCAGTACTTC. Translation gives CAILQGYEQYF.

CDR3 region: CASSLHRAPYEQYF. The CDR3, as DNA: TGTGCCAGCAGCCTCCACAGAGCCCCTTACGAGCAGTACTTC. The chain is built from TRBV6-5 and TRBJ2-7; D is unclear. The CDR3 has 14 amino acids. Germline assignment: CDR1 MNHEY and CDR2 SVGAGI. V lost 6 bases and J lost 4, with 16 bases in between.

For this clonotype: One base away lies a much larger clone, so this may be a sequencing read error. This rearrangement joins TRBV12-3 or TRBV12-4 to TRBJ2-7; a possible D gene is TRBD1 (7 bases). CDR3 length: 14 residues. The CDR3 nucleotides read TGTGCCATCAGTCGGGGGACAGACGGATACGAGCAGTACTTC. Translating gives CAISRGTDGYEQYF.

The CDR3 spells CSVGVADEQFF. The DNA for the CDR3 is TGCAGCGTTGGAGTAGCCGATGAGCAGTTCTTC. The gene calls are TRBV29-1 and TRBJ2-5, with D unclear. The DNA end is more similar to TRBJ2-1, so the J call may be wrong. The CDR3 runs to 11 residues. Germline V CDR1 and CDR2: SQVTM, ANQGSEA.

This clonotype was detected only a few times. The V call is TRBV7-2, the J call TRBJ1-5; D perhaps matches TRBD1 (5 bases). The ends were cut back, 4 bases at V and 4 bases at J, with 17 bases in the middle. This CDR3 is built from 16 residues. Per the germline V gene, CDR1 is SGHTA and CDR2 is FQGNSA. CDR3 coding DNA: TGTGCCAGCAGCTCCTCTATCGGGGGAAGGAATCAGCCCCAGCATTTT. Translation gives CASSSSIGGRNQPQHF.

A remark on this clonotype: A clone one base away is much larger, so this may be a read error. V is TRBV29-1 and J is TRBJ2-5; D may be TRBD2 (6 bases). CDR1 SQVTM and CDR2 ANQGSEA come from the germline V gene. The CDR3 has 14 amino acids. The CDR3 reads CSVAGQVVKETQCF. The DNA of the CDR3 is TGCAGCGTCGCGGGGCAGGTTGTAAAAGAGACCCAGTGCTTC.

J is TRBJ1-4 and V is TRBV7-9; D is undetermined. CDR1 and CDR2 from the germline V gene are SEHNR and FQNEAQ (reference sequence). V shed 4 bases and J shed 7 bases, with 13 bases lying between them. This CDR3 has 14 amino acids. The CDR3 spells CASSSGSLSEKLFF. The CDR3 DNA reads as TGTGCCAGCAGCTCCGGTAGCCTATCTGAAAAACTGTTTTTT.